The 23 T cell receptor beta chains below were found in one sample sequenced in a study of T cell repertoires in cytomegalovirus infection. MiXCR, applied by TCRdb to the reads, yields one record per CDR3 protein. Of about half a million distinct CDR3 sequences listed, around 30% were seen once; the top ten hold roughly 15%. No antigen has been assigned to these receptors. The specimen comprised cultured PBMCs, sampled from culture after CMV antigen stimulation. The receptor set was obtained from a human donor in good health (CMV status not recorded). Some clones in this sample may be carry-over from other donors' samples.

Concerning this clonotype itself: One base away lies a much larger clone, so this may be a sequencing read error. The chain is built from TRBV7-2 and TRBJ1-6; 10 bases agree with TRBD1. Germline V gene sequence: CDR1 SGHTA, CDR2 FQGNSA. This CDR3 has 17 residues. DNA for the CDR3: TGTGCCAGCAGCTCTCCTCCGGGACAGGGGTATAATTCACCCCTCTACTTT. Encoded protein: CASSSPPGQGYNSPLYF.

The chain joins TRBV28 to TRBJ2-2; perhaps TRBD2 as D (6 bases). This CDR3 region has 19 residues. Trimming removed 2 bases from V and 2 bases from J, with 21 bases in between. The germline V gene encodes CDR1 MDHEN and CDR2 SYDVKM. The CDR3 loop reads CASSLASAGLRGNTGELFF. Written as DNA, the CDR3 is TGTGCCAGCAGTTTAGCATCGGCGGGACTCCGAGGCAACACCGGGGAGCTGTTTTTT.

The V gene is TRBV28, the J gene TRBJ2-7; weak D call: TRBD1 (6 bases). CDR1 and CDR2 from the germline V gene are MDHEN and SYDVKM. The length of the CDR3 is 14 residues. V shed 6 bases and J shed 2 bases, with 14 bases lying between them. CDR3 in amino acids: CASSPGQLTYEQYF. The CDR3 DNA is TGTGCCAGCAGCCCCGGACAGCTCACCTACGAGCAGTACTTC. Looking up the rest from reference TRBV28 and TRBJ2-7 gives the full variable domain: DVKVTQSSRYLVKRTGEKVFLECVQDMDHENMFWYRQDPGLGLRLIYFSYDVKMKEKGDIPEGYSVSREKKERFSLILESASTNQTSMYLCASSPGQLTYEQYFGPGTRLTVT.

A few counts support this clonotype. The chain employs TRBV5-1 and TRBJ2-1; D possibly corresponds to TRBD2 (6 bases). Per the germline V gene, CDR1 is SGHRS and CDR2 is YFSETQ. The V end was cut by 4 bases, the J end by 7 bases, with 18 bases between. The CDR3 consists of 15 residues. The CDR3 DNA reads as TGCGCCAGCAGCATCACGGGAGCCCTCTCTAATGAGCAGTTCTTC. Its translation is CASSITGALSNEQFF.

In its sample, this clonotype was seen many times. This CDR3 is CASSLDSYYRDYPSYEQYV. CDR3 nucleotide sequence: TGTGCCAGCAGCTTAGATTCCTACTACAGGGATTATCCTTCCTACGAGCAGTACGTC. The chain carries TRBV7-8 and TRBJ2-7; maybe TRBD1 (6 bases). Deletions cut 1 base from V and 1 base from J, with 23 bases between. CDR3 length equals 19 residues. Looked up from germline, CDR1 is SGHVS and CDR2 is FQNEAQ.

This clonotype was observed a few times. The chain couples TRBV4-1 to TRBJ2-2; D is unresolved. Germline CDR1 and CDR2: MGHRA and YSYEKL. The V end was cut by 4 bases, the J end by 1 base, with 16 bases between. This CDR3 has 17 amino acids. In DNA, the CDR3 is TGCGCCAGCAGCCTTGGTCCCCTCCGCAAGAACACCGGGGAGCTGTTTTTT. Translation: CASSLGPLRKNTGELFF.

The rearrangement uses TRBV7-2 and TRBJ1-5; a weak D match, TRBD1 (6 bases). V was clipped by 5 bases and J by 4 bases, with 18 bases between them. The CDR3 covers 16 residues. Germline CDR1 SGHTA, CDR2 FQGNSA. The CDR3 DNA follows: TGTGCCAGCAGCACCAGACTCGGACAGATTAATCAGCCCCAGCATTTT. It encodes CASSTRLGQINQPQHF.

The gene calls are TRBV7-2 and TRBJ1-5, with no clear D. CDR3 length equals 14 residues. Germline CDR1 reads SGHTA; CDR2 reads FQGNSA. Trimming removed 1 base at V and 8 bases at J, with 12 bases between. CDR3 sequence (DNA): TGTGCCAGCAGCTTAGAGGGAAGGCGAGAGCCCCAGCATTTT. Translated, it gives CASSLEGRREPQHF. Full variable domain (missing parts from reference TRBV7-2 and TRBJ1-5): GAGVSQSPSNKVTEKGKDVELRCDPISGHTALYWYRQSLGQGLEFLIYFQGNSAPDKSGLPSDRFSAERTGGSVSTLTIQRTQQEDSAVYLCASSLEGRREPQHFGDGTRLSIL.

This clonotype occurred once. The chain uses TRBV13 and TRBJ1-2; 7 nucleotides agree with TRBD1. Losses at the gene ends were 2 bases for V and 3 bases for J; bases not matched to a gene: 18. This CDR3 contains 19 residues. From germline, CDR1 is PRHDT and CDR2 FYEKMQ (reference sequence). CDR3 DNA sequence: TGTGCCAGCAGCTTAACCGGGGCGACAGGGAATGGGGACTACTATGGCTACACCTTC. Translated: CASSLTGATGNGDYYGYTF.

The rearrangement uses TRBV19 and TRBJ1-2, with TRBD1 as a possible D gene (5 bases). V shed 3 bases and J shed 5 bases, with 16 bases lying between them. CDR1 is LNHDA, CDR2 SQIVND, per germline (reference sequence). The CDR3 length is 15 residues. CDR3 in amino acids: CASSISFGGDYGYTF. The CDR3 region has the DNA TGTGCCAGTAGTATCTCTTTTGGGGGTGATTATGGCTACACCTTC.

The V call is TRBV7-9, the J call TRBJ2-3; D is ambiguous. V dropped 1 base and J dropped 4 bases, with 18 bases sitting between them. The CDR3 is 17 residues long. Germline V gene data show CDR1 as SEHNR and CDR2 as FQNEAQ (reference sequence). In nucleotides, the CDR3 is TGTGCCAGCAGCTTAGGGGGAATCAGTATCCCCGCAGATACGCAGTATTTT. Protein: CASSLGGISIPADTQYF.

The CDR3 reads CASSLLARLAGNEQFF. In nucleotides, the CDR3 is TGTGCCAGCAGTTTATTGGCCCGGCTAGCGGGGAATGAGCAGTTCTTC. The gene calls are TRBV27 and TRBJ2-1; 9 bases are a match to TRBD2. The CDR3 contains 16 residues. V gave up 1 base and J gave up 7 bases; unmatched junction bases: 8. The V gene's germline CDR1 is MNHEY and CDR2 SMNVEV (reference sequence).

This clonotype appeared a single time. This chain links TRBV20-1 with TRBJ2-3; TRBD2 might be the D (5 bases). CDR1 and CDR2 from the germline V gene are DFQATT and SNEGSKA (reference sequence). Trimming pared 3 bases from V and 1 base from J, leaving 11 bases between. This CDR3 has 14 residues. The CDR3 here is CSARASRRTDTQYF. CDR3 DNA: TGCAGTGCTAGGGCTAGCAGACGCACAGATACGCAGTATTTT.

A remark on this clonotype: No conserved phenylalanine or tryptophan ends this CDR3, so it is likely a read error. The chain recombines TRBV28 with TRBJ1-1, with 8 bases aligning to TRBD1. Per germline, CDR1 MDHEN and CDR2 SYDVKM. The ends lost 6 bases at V and 1 base at J; junction bases unmatched: 10. The CDR3 is 16 amino acids. CDR3 in amino acids: CASSYGQGLSNTEAFV. As DNA, the CDR3 is TGTGCCAGCAGCTACGGACAGGGCCTTTCGAACACTGAAGCTTTCGTT.

The rearrangement joins TRBV7-2 to TRBJ2-1; 9 bases fit TRBD2. This CDR3 region has 15 residues. Germline CDR1 and CDR2: SGHTA and FQGNSA. Trimming took 5 bases from V and 8 from J; bases not matched to a gene: 10. CDR3: CASSPGPAGGYEQFF. In DNA, the CDR3 is TGTGCCAGCAGCCCAGGCCCAGCGGGAGGCTATGAGCAGTTCTTC.

Turning to this clonotype: This may be a read error: a much more frequent sequence differs by one nucleotide. The genes are TRBV4-1 and TRBJ1-5, with D possibly matching TRBD1 (6 bases). The germline V gene has CDR1 MGHRA and CDR2 YSYEKL. This CDR3 has 15 amino acids. Trimming left V 3 bases short and J 0 bases short, with 9 bases between. DNA of the CDR3: TGCGCCAGCAGCCATGTCAGGGGTAGCAATCAGCCCCAGCATTTT. The encoded protein is CASSHVRGSNQPQHF.

This rearrangement joins TRBV6-8 to TRBJ2-1; D remains ambiguous. CDR3 length: 13 amino acids. V lost 6 bases to trimming and J lost 6 bases, with 12 bases between them. Germline lookup yields CDR1 MNHGY and CDR2 SAAAGT. Here the CDR3 DNA reads TGTGCCAGCAGCCACCCTCCCCGCAATGAGCAGTTCTTC. Encoded protein: CASSHPPRNEQFF.

The gene calls are TRBV7-6 and TRBJ1-3; D may be TRBD1 (6 bases). V lost 4 bases and J 2 bases, leaving 9 bases between the germline ends. The V gene's germline CDR1 is SGHVS and CDR2 FNYEAQ. The CDR3 runs 14 residues. CDR3 region: CASSSWTAGNTIYF. The CDR3, as DNA: TGTGCCAGCAGCTCTTGGACAGCTGGAAACACCATATATTTT.

This clonotype was observed once. CDR3 protein: CASSIALTSNYGYTF. DNA of the CDR3: TGTGCCAGTAGTATAGCGCTGACGTCTAACTATGGCTACACCTTC. The chain couples TRBV19 to TRBJ1-2; D unresolved. The V end was cut by 1 base, the J end by 0 bases, with 9 bases between. The CDR3 covers 15 residues. CDR1 and CDR2 from the germline V gene are LNHDA and SQIVND (reference sequence).

The chain carries TRBV7-3 and TRBJ1-1, with D possibly TRBD1 on 5 matching bases. The CDR3 has 14 amino acids. Trimming cost V 8 bases and J 3 bases, with 16 bases left between them. The V gene's germline CDR1 is SGHTA and CDR2 FQGTGA. CDR3 in amino acids: CASAEWGVDTEAFF. CDR3 nucleotides: TGTGCCAGCGCCGAGTGGGGCGTAGACACTGAAGCTTTCTTT.

The CDR3 nucleotides read TGTGCCAGCAGCTTAGGTGGGGCCGGTTCAAGTACGCAGTATTTT. Encoded protein: CASSLGGAGSSTQYF. This chain connects TRBV7-2 to TRBJ2-3; a possible D gene is TRBD1 (5 bases). Germline CDR1 SGHTA, CDR2 FQGNSA. The V and J ends lost 1 base and 8 bases respectively, with 16 bases between them. The CDR3 is 15 amino acids.

This clonotype has just a few counts. V usage is TRBV7-2 and J usage is TRBJ2-3; D is undetermined. Trimming took 5 bases from V and 6 from J, leaving 9 bases between them. Germline loops: CDR1 SGHTA, CDR2 FQGNSA. The CDR3 has 12 amino acids. CDR3 bases: TGTGCCAGCAGCCACGGCCGGGATACGCAGTATTTT. Translating gives CASSHGRDTQYF.

The chain couples TRBV6-2 or TRBV6-3 to TRBJ2-3; D might be TRBD2 (7 bases). The germline V gene has CDR1 MNHEY and CDR2 SVGEGT. The CDR3 consists of 16 residues. V gave up 2 bases and J gave up 0 bases, with 12 bases separating them. CDR3 region: CASSYDRTRSTDTQYF. CDR3 bases: TGTGCCAGCAGTTACGACAGGACTAGAAGCACAGATACGCAGTATTTT.